This T cell receptor (beta chain) was found in a study of cytomegalovirus exposure and HLA in healthy donors. V gave up 4 bases and J gave up 4 bases, with 16 bases separating them. The CDR3 has 15 amino acids. Germline CDR1 is PRHDT and CDR2 is FYEKMQ (reference sequence). It was with 60 Vbeta and 13 Jbeta primers that the PCR ran. In the study's own analysis: Later work found 65 million to 100 million unique TCR beta chains, with roughly 11 million shared. Using immunoSEQ multiplex PCR, the repertoire was profiled, and TCRdb retains in-frame clones only, with some absent. Clone size and V and J calls were adopted from that table, with D and trimming inferred from the DNA. This sample has 80,000 to 130,000 clones, with about 75% found just once. In the case of this clone: Antigen unknown.

Donors had nominal health at sampling but likely had unrecorded immune exposures. General study findings and limits: Researchers reported in a later analysis that a missense DCLRE1C variant was tied to TCR beta V- and J-gene trimming. Whilst most TCR sequences proved rare, a subset of public TCRs occurred across many donors.

This chain connects TRBV13 to TRBJ1-1, with a possible D match to TRBD1 (6 bases). The clonotype comes from a male donor in good health and CMV-seropositive. Specimen: PBMCs. CDR3 residues: CASSSQQGVSTEAFF. In nucleotides, the CDR3 is TGTGCCAGCAGCTCCCAACAGGGAGTGAGCACTGAAGCTTTCTTT.